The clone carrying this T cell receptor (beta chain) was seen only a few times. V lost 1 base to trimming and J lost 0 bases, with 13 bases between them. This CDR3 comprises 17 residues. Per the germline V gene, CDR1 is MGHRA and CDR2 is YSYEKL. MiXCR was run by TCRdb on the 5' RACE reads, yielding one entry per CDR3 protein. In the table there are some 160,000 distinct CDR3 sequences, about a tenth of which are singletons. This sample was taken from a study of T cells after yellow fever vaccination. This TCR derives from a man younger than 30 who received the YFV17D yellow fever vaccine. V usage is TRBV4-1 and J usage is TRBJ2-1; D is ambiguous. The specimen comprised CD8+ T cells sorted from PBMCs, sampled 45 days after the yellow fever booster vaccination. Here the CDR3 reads CASSQGPHTSSYNEQFF. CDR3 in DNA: TGCGCCAGCAGCCAAGGCCCTCACACGAGCTCCTACAATGAGCAGTTCTTC.